This TCR beta chain was sequenced during a study of cytomegalovirus exposure and HLA in healthy donors. About the study: Among several hundred genotyped donors, around 77% fell in the Caucasian-associated ancestry cluster.

Study-level results: Segments of the TCR beta V type were, in most cases, productive about 90% or about 30% of the time in an earlier analysis. Near-uniform donor sequencing depth was presumed by presence/absence analyses.

Comment on this clone: Its antigen remains unidentified.

PCR amplification relied on 60 Vbeta primers (plus 13 Jbeta primers). Only in-frame clones appear in the TCRdb table, and some are missing; sequencing was by immunoSEQ multiplex PCR. The data contain about 160,000 clones, approximately 78% of them seen just once; the ten biggest clones take up nearly 8.5%. The germline V and J ends were trimmed by 1 base and 0 bases, with 10 bases remaining between them. The germline V gene has CDR1 SGHNT and CDR2 YYREEE (reference sequence). The CDR3 sequence is 15 residues long. Material for sequencing was PBMCs. This sequence was found in a male donor in good health and CMV-seropositive. V usage is TRBV5-4 and J usage is TRBJ1-2, with D possibly being TRBD1 (6 bases). The CDR3 reads CASSLSGGPNYGYTF. The CDR3 DNA is TGTGCCAGCAGCTTGAGCGGGGGGCCTAACTATGGCTACACCTTC.